The entry below gives a single TCR beta chain sequence along with its context. Its antigen remains unidentified. Metastatic or locally advanced urothelial carcinoma was present in the patients. Sequencing used immunoSEQ multiplex PCR; TCRdb keeps in-frame clones, though not all of them. The sample holds 15,000 to 20,000 clones; 87% are singletons and the top ten take about 6.1%. The germline gives CDR1 SGHNT, CDR2 YYREEE (reference sequence). Trimming took 3 bases from V and 6 from J, leaving 11 bases between them. The CDR3 length is 13 residues. This record comes from a study of PD-L1 blockade in urothelial cancer. Study background: Males with bladder-origin urothelial cancer constituted most of the 29 patients. Across blood samples, T cells had a median count of roughly 140,000.

Study results and limitations: For durable-benefit patients, tumor-associated blood clones expanded more at 3 weeks.

This rearrangement joins TRBV5-4 to TRBJ2-3; D is possibly TRBD2 (5 bases). This sequence originates from a man over 45 with urothelial cancer. The sample in question was PBMCs, obtained around atezolizumab (anti-PD-L1) treatment. CDR3 residues: CASSWEWRDTQYF. As DNA, the CDR3 is TGTGCCAGCAGCTGGGAATGGAGGGATACGCAGTATTTT. Complete variable domain (other parts from reference TRBV5-4 and TRBJ2-3): ETGVTQSPTHLIKTRGQQVTLRCSSQSGHNTVSWYQQALGQGPQFIFQYYREEENGRGNFPPRFSGLQFPNYSSELNVNALELDDSALYLCASSWEWRDTQYFGPGTRLTVL.